The rows below give T cell receptor beta chains drawn from one sample of a study of T-cell reconstitution after alpha-beta-depleted transplantation in children. TCRdb fed the PCR reads into MiXCR, producing one record per CDR3 protein. The top ten hold 5% to 6.5% of the sample, which has 200,000 or so distinct CDR3 sequences, 5.5% to 7% seen once. This specimen was PBMCs, taken before TCRalphabeta/CD19-depleted stem cell transplant. The receptor source for this set is a boy aged 2 to 10 with acute lymphoblastic leukemia, due to receive a stem cell transplant. CDR3s include the opening cysteine and the closing phenylalanine or tryptophan. Fields, in order: J gene, V gene, D gene, clone size, CDR3 length, CDR3 DNA, CDR3 protein. A D gene is named only where the DNA matches it firmly. Size is stated as once, few or many counts, or a class when the clone is expanded.

J: TRBJ1-1
V: TRBV11-2
D: NA
size: few
length: 20
DNA: TGTGCCAGCAGCTTAGACGGGATGGGGGGGCGGATATCGGGTATCACTGAAGCTTTCTTT
CDR3: CASSLDGMGGRISGITEAFF

J: TRBJ1-5
V: TRBV28
D: NA
size: many
length: 15
DNA: TGTGCCAGCAGACGTATACAAGTTGGCAATCAGCCCCAGCATTTT
CDR3: CASRRIQVGNQPQHF

J: TRBJ1-1
V: TRBV12-3/TRBV12-4
D: TRBD1
size: many
length: 14
DNA: TGTGCCAGCAGTCCCGGGACAGCTCACACTGAAGCTTTCTTT
CDR3: CASSPGTAHTEAFF

J: TRBJ1-4
V: TRBV28
D: TRBD1
size: many
length: 16
DNA: TGTGCCAGCAGTAAACAGGGGGCAGGAACTAATGAAAAACTGTTTTTT
CDR3: CASSKQGAGTNEKLFF

J: TRBJ1-6
V: TRBV20-1
D: NA
size: many
length: 16
DNA: TGCAGTGCTAGAGATCCTGGGGGCGCAGGGAATTCACCCCTCCACTTT
CDR3: CSARDPGGAGNSPLHF

J: TRBJ2-3
V: TRBV5-1
D: TRBD2
size: many
length: 19
DNA: TGCGCCAGCAGCTTGGTGAAGACTAGCGGGAGTAGGAGCACAGATACGCAGTATTTT
CDR3: CASSLVKTSGSRSTDTQYF

J: TRBJ2-7
V: TRBV12-2
D: NA
size: few
length: 16
DNA: TGTGCAAGTCGCTTATCGTCGGGGGGGACGTCCTACGAGCAGTACTTC
CDR3: CASRLSSGGTSYEQYF

J: TRBJ2-7
V: TRBV29-1
D: TRBD1
size: many
length: 12
DNA: TGCAGCGCCCGTACAGGGGCGTACGAGCAGTACTTC
CDR3: CSARTGAYEQYF

J: TRBJ2-3
V: TRBV6-1
D: TRBD2
size: many
length: 17
DNA: TGTGCCAGCAGCCGACGAGGCGGGGGAACTAGCACAGATACGCAGTATTTT
CDR3: CASSRRGGGTSTDTQYF

J: TRBJ2-6
V: TRBV25-1
D: NA
size: many
length: 15
DNA: TGTGCCAGCAGTGAACTTTACTCTGGGGCCAACGTCCTGACTTTC
CDR3: CASSELYSGANVLTF

J: TRBJ2-1
V: TRBV20-1
D: NA
size: few
length: 13
DNA: TGCAGTGCCCCAGTTGCGTTCTACAATGAGCAGTTCTTC
CDR3: CSAPVAFYNEQFF

J: TRBJ1-5
V: TRBV7-2
D: NA
size: many
length: 17
DNA: TGTGCCAGCAGCTTAGTAGGGGGGAACATCGGCAATCAGCCCCAGCATTTT
CDR3: CASSLVGGNIGNQPQHF

J: TRBJ2-5
V: TRBV6-2/TRBV6-3
D: TRBD2
size: few
length: 16
DNA: TGTGCCAGCAGGTTGGGACTAGCGGGAGGCGCAGAGACCCAGTACTTC
CDR3: CASRLGLAGGAETQYF

J: TRBJ2-7
V: TRBV6-2/TRBV6-3
D: NA
size: many
length: 14
DNA: TGTGCCAGCAGTCACCCGGACGGGACCTACGAGCAGTACTTC
CDR3: CASSHPDGTYEQYF

J: TRBJ2-7
V: TRBV5-5
D: NA
size: few
length: 15
DNA: TGTGCCAGCAGCCCCGGGGCCGACGCCTCCTTGGAGCAGTACTTC
CDR3: CASSPGADASLEQYF